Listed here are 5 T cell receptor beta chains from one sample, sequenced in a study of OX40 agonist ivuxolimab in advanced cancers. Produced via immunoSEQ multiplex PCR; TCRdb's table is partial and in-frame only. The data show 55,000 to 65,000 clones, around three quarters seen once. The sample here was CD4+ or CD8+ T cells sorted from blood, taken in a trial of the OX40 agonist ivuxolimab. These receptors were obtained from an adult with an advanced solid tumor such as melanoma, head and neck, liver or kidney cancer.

CDR3 DNA sequence: TGTGCCAGCTCACAAGCAGGGGCCCCTAATGAAAAACTGTTTTTT. This sequence encodes CASSQAGAPNEKLFF. V gene TRBV18 combines with J gene TRBJ1-4, with a weak D call TRBD1 (6 bases). V lost 4 bases to trimming and J lost 3 bases, with 12 bases between them. The CDR3 loop spans 15 amino acids. CDR1 and CDR2 (germline): KGHSH, LQKENI.

CDR3 nucleotide sequence: TGTGCCAGCAGCCCCGCGGGACAGGCGAACACCGGGGAGCTGTTTTTT. It specifies CASSPAGQANTGELFF. The chain links TRBV7-3 to TRBJ2-2; 8 nucleotides line up with TRBD1. Germline V gene data show CDR1 as SGHTA and CDR2 as FQGTGA. CDR3 size: 16 residues. V shed 5 bases, J shed 0 bases, and the junction held 5 bases outside the gene matches.

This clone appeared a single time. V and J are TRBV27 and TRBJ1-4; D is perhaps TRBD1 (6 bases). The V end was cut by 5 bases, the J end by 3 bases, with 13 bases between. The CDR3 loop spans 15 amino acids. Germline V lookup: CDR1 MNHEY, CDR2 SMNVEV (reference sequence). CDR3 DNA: TGTGCCAGCAGTACTAGACAGGCGCCTAATGAAAAACTGTTTTTT. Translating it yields CASSTRQAPNEKLFF. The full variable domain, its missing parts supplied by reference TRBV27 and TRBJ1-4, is EAQVTQNPRYLITVTGKKLTVTCSQNMNHEYMSWYRQDPGLGLRQIYYSMNVEVTDKGDVPEGYKVSRKEKRNFPLILESPSPNQTSLYFCASSTRQAPNEKLFFGSGTQLSVL.

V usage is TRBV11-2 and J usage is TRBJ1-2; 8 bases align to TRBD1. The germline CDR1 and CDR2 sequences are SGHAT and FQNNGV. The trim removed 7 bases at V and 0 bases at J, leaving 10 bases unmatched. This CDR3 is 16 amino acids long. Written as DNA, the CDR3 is TGTGCCAGCAACCCGGGACAGGTCCCTTCTAACTATGGCTACACCTTC. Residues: CASNPGQVPSNYGYTF.

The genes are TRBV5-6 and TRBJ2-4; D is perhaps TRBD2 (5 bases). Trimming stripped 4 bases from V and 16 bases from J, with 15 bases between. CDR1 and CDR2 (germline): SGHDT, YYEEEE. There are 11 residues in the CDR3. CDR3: CASSLGWEYYF. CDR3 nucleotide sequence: TGTGCCAGCAGCCTGGGTTGGGAGTATTACTTC.